The 13 T cell receptor beta chains reported below all come from one sample, sequenced in a study of vaccination and CD4 T cells after COVID-19. Their cognate antigens are unknown. The Oncomine TCR Beta short-read assay sequenced DNA from cultured CD4+ T cells. TCRdb reprocessed the PCR reads via MiXCR and lists one record per CDR3 protein. The sample lists about 19,000 distinct CDR3 sequences, roughly 55% occurring once. The treatment: approximately nine-day PBMC culture with coronavirus spike peptide pools or control peptides (ViraFEST assay). The specimen was CD4+ T cells from blood, cultured in vitro. The receptors derive from a human donor who had recovered from COVID-19.

This chain connects TRBV5-4 to TRBJ2-5; 11 bases fit TRBD1. The V gene's germline CDR1 is SGHNT and CDR2 YYREEE (reference sequence). J lost 5 bases, V lost 0 bases, and 0 bases had no gene match. This CDR3 region has 14 residues. This chain's CDR3 is CASSLGTGGETQYF. CDR3 nucleotide sequence: TGTGCCAGCAGCTTGGGGACAGGGGGCGAGACCCAGTACTTC. Based on the CDR3 plus reference TRBV5-4 and TRBJ2-5, the full variable domain is ETGVTQSPTHLIKTRGQQVTLRCSSQSGHNTVSWYQQALGQGPQFIFQYYREEENGRGNFPPRFSGLQFPNYSSELNVNALELDDSALYLCASSLGTGGETQYFGPGTRLLVL.

This clonotype came up a few times. J is TRBJ1-5 and V is TRBV6-5; D uncertain. The V gene lost 4 bases and the J gene lost 3 bases, with 1 base spanning the gap. The germline gives CDR1 MNHEY, CDR2 SVGAGI. This CDR3 has 11 amino acids. Here the CDR3 DNA reads TGTGCCAGCAGTTTCAATCAGCCCCAGCATTTT. This gives the protein CASSFNQPQHF.

The chain combines TRBV20-1 with TRBJ2-3; 9 nucleotides align to TRBD2. This CDR3 comprises 14 residues. The junction had 9 bases not matched to a gene; V was cut back by 6 bases and J by 5 bases. Germline CDR1 reads DFQATT; CDR2 reads SNEGSKA (reference sequence). The CDR3 spells CSAEGSGSGDTQYF. For the CDR3, the DNA is TGCAGTGCCGAAGGTAGCGGGAGCGGAGATACGCAGTATTTT.

V usage is TRBV12-3 or TRBV12-4 and J usage is TRBJ1-6; no clear D gene. Trimming left V 5 bases short and J 5 bases short, with 13 bases between. This CDR3 comprises 15 residues. The CDR3 here is CASSAQDNDNSPLHF. CDR3 bases: TGTGCCAGCAGTGCCCAGGATAATGATAATTCACCCCTCCACTTT.

A few counts support this clonotype. V gene TRBV20-1 combines with J gene TRBJ2-3, with TRBD2 identical over 11 bases. This CDR3 is 16 amino acids long. The V segment lost 3 bases and the J segment 1 base; nucleotides outside the gene matches: 6. Germline V gene sequence: CDR1 DFQATT, CDR2 SNEGSKA (reference sequence). The CDR3 DNA reads as TGCAGTGCTAGCTTACTAGCGGGAGTTGGCACAGATACGCAGTATTTT. It translates to CSASLLAGVGTDTQYF.

This clonotype came up a few times. The rearrangement links TRBV28 to TRBJ1-2; D possibly corresponds to TRBD1 (5 bases). The CDR3 runs to 15 residues. Germline CDR1 and CDR2: MDHEN and SYDVKM. V lost 6 bases to trimming and J lost 1 base, with 15 bases between them. CDR3 sequence (DNA): TGTGCCAGCAGCCAATCGGGACTCTTTAACTATGGCTACACCTTC. As protein: CASSQSGLFNYGYTF.

This clonotype was counted between two and nine times. CDR3: CASTTGVNTEAFF. The CDR3 nucleotides are TGTGCCAGCACTACAGGTGTGAACACTGAAGCTTTCTTT. The chain couples TRBV6-1 to TRBJ1-1, with D perhaps TRBD1 (5 bases). Trimming shortened V by 7 bases and J by 0 bases, and 9 bases separated the two germline ends. The CDR3 consists of 13 residues. Per the germline V gene, CDR1 is MNHNS and CDR2 is SASEGT.

This sequence joins TRBV7-2 and TRBJ2-7; D call uncertain. Germline CDR1 SGHTA, CDR2 FQGNSA. This CDR3 is built from 15 residues. The V and J ends lost 1 base and 0 bases respectively, with 10 bases between them. The CDR3 bases are TGTGCCAGCAGCTTAGATCTGATTAGCTCCTACGAGCAGTACTTC. Translation gives CASSLDLISSYEQYF.

The chain uses TRBV6-2 or TRBV6-3 and TRBJ2-7, with D unclear. The CDR3 totals 12 residues. Germline lookup yields CDR1 MNHEY and CDR2 SVGEGT. Trimming shortened V by 8 bases and J by 4 bases, and 12 bases separated the two germline ends. The CDR3 DNA follows: TGTGCCAGCTCCCCCAATCCATACGAGCAGTACTTC. Translating gives CASSPNPYEQYF.

The chain employs TRBV11-3 and TRBJ2-7, with 14 bases aligning to TRBD2. The CDR3 has 19 residues. The V and J ends lost 0 bases and 1 base, in that order; junction bases with no gene match: 8. The germline CDR1 and CDR2 sequences are SGHNT and YENEEA. CDR3 nucleotides: TGTGCCAGCAGCTTAGACGAAATCGGGACTAGCGGGAGATCCTACGAGCAGTACTTC. Its translation: CASSLDEIGTSGRSYEQYF.

V gene TRBV5-1 combines with J gene TRBJ2-3; 10 bases line up with TRBD2. Germline V gives CDR1 SGHRS, CDR2 YFSETQ. The CDR3 runs 17 residues. J lost 0 bases, V lost 0 bases, and 4 bases had no gene match. The CDR3 loop reads CASSLALAGPSTDTQYF. The CDR3 DNA reads TGCGCCAGCAGCTTGGCACTAGCGGGACCCAGCACAGATACGCAGTATTTT. Full variable domain (remainder filled in from reference TRBV5-1 and TRBJ2-3): KAGVTQTPRYLIKTRGQQVTLSCSPISGHRSVSWYQQTPGQGLQFLFEYFSETQRNKGNFPGRFSGRQFSNSRSEMNVSTLELGDSALYLCASSLALAGPSTDTQYFGPGTRLTVL.

This sequence joins TRBV7-2 and TRBJ1-3; TRBD1 agrees at 9 bases. The germline V gene has CDR1 SGHTA and CDR2 FQGNSA. This CDR3 spans 15 amino acids. The ends lost 4 bases at V and 4 bases at J; junction bases unmatched: 5. Here the CDR3 reads CASSYGTGKGNTIYF. The CDR3 DNA sequence: TGTGCCAGCAGCTACGGGACAGGGAAAGGAAACACCATATATTTT.

This clonotype has just a few counts. The chain has TRBV25-1 and TRBJ1-5; perhaps TRBD1 as D (6 bases). Germline V gene data show CDR1 as MGHDK and CDR2 as SYGVNS. V lost 4 bases, J lost 7 bases, and 20 bases lay in between. The CDR3 runs to 16 residues. The CDR3: CASSALTNRDGQPQHF. The CDR3 region has the DNA TGTGCCAGCAGTGCTCTAACCAACAGGGATGGACAGCCCCAGCATTTT.